These 8 T cell receptor beta chains came from one sample sequenced in a study of blood T cell repertoires in COVID-19. Some clones are missing from TCRdb's copy, which holds only in-frame ones; the method was immunoSEQ multiplex PCR. The sample yields over 150,000 clones, 89% seen once. The material sequenced was peripheral blood. The receptors shown here come from a man younger than 35 who had recovered from COVID-19.

The rearrangement joins TRBV2 to TRBJ1-5; D is undetermined. The germline gives CDR1 SNHLY, CDR2 FYNNEI. This CDR3 comprises 15 residues. Trimming shortened V by 7 bases and J by 1 base, and 14 bases separated the two germline ends. The CDR3, as DNA: TGTGCCAGCATATCGGGTAGGAGGAGCAATCAGCCCCAGCATTTT. Its protein product is CASISGRRSNQPQHF.

V gene TRBV18 combines with J gene TRBJ1-4, with 9 bases aligning to TRBD1. Looked up from germline, CDR1 is KGHSH and CDR2 is LQKENI. The CDR3 sequence is 15 residues long. V was pared by 2 bases and J by 5 bases, with 3 bases of the junction left unmatched. DNA for the CDR3: TGTGCCAGCTCACCAAAAACAGGGGGCAATGAAAAACTGTTTTTT. It encodes CASSPKTGGNEKLFF.

This clone was picked up one time. V is TRBV9 and J is TRBJ1-2, with TRBD1 matching 9 bases. V was clipped by 4 bases and J by 0 bases; unmatched bases: 4. The germline V gene encodes CDR1 SGDLS and CDR2 YYNGEE. The CDR3 has 15 residues. The DNA of the CDR3 is TGTGCCAGCAGCAAGGGGACAGGGACTAACTATGGCTACACCTTC. This gives the protein CASSKGTGTNYGYTF.

The gene calls are TRBV4-3 and TRBJ2-4, with TRBD1 matching 7 bases. CDR1 LGHNA and CDR2 YSLEER come from the germline V gene. CDR3 length equals 18 residues. V lost 0 bases to trimming and J lost 1 base; unmatched junction nucleotides: 9. The CDR3 DNA is TGCGCCAGCAGCCAAGATATTGTGGCACAGGGGGCCAAAAACATTCAGTACTTC. Translation gives CASSQDIVAQGAKNIQYF.

This chain links TRBV2 with TRBJ1-6, with 10 nucleotides matching TRBD1. The V gene end was trimmed by 5 bases and the J gene end by 10 bases; junction bases not matched to a gene: 11. This CDR3 is 16 amino acids long. The germline gives CDR1 SNHLY, CDR2 FYNNEI. The chain's CDR3 is CASSTRDRGYQSPLHF. CDR3 bases: TGTGCCAGCAGTACCCGGGACAGGGGATATCAATCACCCCTCCACTTT.

The CDR3 sequence: CASRSGTGLIIGLGYTF. The DNA of the CDR3 is TGTGCCAGCAGGTCCGGGACAGGGTTGATCATCGGCCTGGGCTACACCTTC. The chain couples TRBV7-2 to TRBJ1-2, with TRBD1 matching over 9 bases. V gave up 6 bases and J gave up 8 bases; unmatched junction bases: 19. This CDR3 is 17 amino acids long. The germline CDR1 and CDR2 sequences are SGHTA and FQGNSA.

The chain has TRBV6-5 and TRBJ1-2; D is unresolved. Between the trimmed V and J ends, which lost 6 bases and 0 bases, there was a span of 14 bases. This CDR3 is built from 15 residues. Germline CDR1 and CDR2: MNHEY and SVGAGI. The CDR3 DNA is TGTGCCAGCAGGTTAACCGAGGAGGCTAACTATGGCTACACCTTC. Encoded protein: CASRLTEEANYGYTF.

The chain joins TRBV9 to TRBJ1-4, with 8 bases lining up with TRBD1. This CDR3 comprises 15 residues. Losses at the gene ends were 3 bases for V and 7 bases for J; bases not matched to a gene: 8. CDR1 and CDR2 (germline): SGDLS, YYNGEE. This CDR3 reads CASSGDQGAREKLFF. CDR3 nucleotides: TGTGCCAGCAGCGGAGACCAGGGGGCCCGTGAAAAACTGTTTTTT.